A single sample gave rise to the 16 T cell receptor beta chains below, sequenced in a study of early T cells in non-severe SARS-CoV-2 infection. TCRdb used MiXCR to reprocess the 5' RACE reads, holding one entry per CDR3 protein. Of around 70,000 distinct CDR3 sequences listed, about 12% are singletons. The sample consisted of whole blood. These receptors originate from an adult who was a healthcare worker with PCR-confirmed SARS-CoV-2 infection or an uninfected control (not recorded which).

The gene calls are TRBV6-1 and TRBJ2-3; no firm D call. CDR1 is MNHNS, CDR2 SASEGT, per germline. V was trimmed by 9 bases and J by 0 bases, leaving 13 bases between them. The CDR3 is 14 amino acids. The CDR3 region has the DNA TGTGCCAGTAGCTTCACCTCTAGCACAGATACGCAGTATTTT. Protein: CASSFTSSTDTQYF.

This clonotype was found a few times. This chain joins TRBV4-2 and TRBJ1-1; D not certain. The CDR3 has 14 amino acids. Per germline, CDR1 LGHNA and CDR2 YNFKEQ. The ends were cut back, 3 bases at V and 2 bases at J, with 10 bases in the middle. CDR3 DNA sequence: TGTGCCAGCAGCCAGAGACCGGATAACACTGAAGCTTTCTTT. Translation: CASSQRPDNTEAFF.

There are many counts of this clonotype. The chain couples TRBV28 to TRBJ2-3; D gene unclear. This CDR3 is built from 13 residues. The V gene's germline CDR1 is MDHEN and CDR2 SYDVKM. The V and J ends lost 3 bases and 2 bases respectively, with 6 bases between them. CDR3 protein: CASSLKPTDTQYF. In DNA form, the CDR3 reads TGTGCCAGCAGTTTGAAACCCACAGATACGCAGTATTTT. Together with reference TRBV28 and TRBJ2-3, the CDR3 gives the full variable domain: DVKVTQSSRYLVKRTGEKVFLECVQDMDHENMFWYRQDPGLGLRLIYFSYDVKMKEKGDIPEGYSVSREKKERFSLILESASTNQTSMYLCASSLKPTDTQYFGPGTRLTVL.

At least ten counts were recorded for this clonotype. CDR3 sequence (DNA): TGTGCCACCAGTGACCCGACTAGCGGTTCCTACAATGAGCAGTTCTTC. Translation: CATSDPTSGSYNEQFF. J is TRBJ2-1 and V is TRBV24-1, with 9 bases matching TRBD2. V was clipped by 4 bases and J by 1 base; unmatched bases: 4. The CDR3 length is 16 residues. Germline values: CDR1 KGHDR, CDR2 SFDVKD.

This clonotype occurred many times. This chain joins TRBV27 and TRBJ2-1, with no clear D. The germline V gene encodes CDR1 MNHEY and CDR2 SMNVEV (reference sequence). This CDR3 is built from 11 residues. CDR3 protein: CSTWQGDEQFF. For the CDR3, the DNA is TGTAGTACATGGCAAGGTGACGAGCAGTTCTTC.

This clonotype has more than one count but fewer than ten. CDR3 sequence (DNA): TGTGCCAGCAGCTTAATCCTTACCAATGAGCAGTTCTTC. It encodes CASSLILTNEQFF. The rearrangement links TRBV7-3 to TRBJ2-1; D gene ambiguous. CDR3 length: 13 residues. V shed 1 base and J shed 6 bases, with 7 bases lying between them. CDR1 and CDR2 (germline): SGHTA, FQGTGA.

By proportion, this clonotype is medium-sized. The chain is built from TRBV4-1 and TRBJ2-7; a weak D match, TRBD2 (5 bases). This CDR3 region has 13 residues. Trimming stripped 0 bases from V and 7 bases from J, with 10 bases between. Germline CDR1 and CDR2: MGHRA and YSYEKL. The CDR3 loop is CASSQDPGREQYF. In DNA form, the CDR3 reads TGCGCCAGCAGCCAAGATCCGGGAAGGGAGCAGTACTTC.

This clonotype was recorded many times. V is TRBV28 and J is TRBJ2-5; 8 bases fit TRBD2. This CDR3 region has 16 residues. Germline V gene sequence: CDR1 MDHEN, CDR2 SYDVKM. The ends lost 4 bases at V and 5 bases at J; junction bases unmatched: 12. As DNA, the CDR3 is TGTGCCAGCAGTTCCCCCCAGCGGGGGTTCGAGGAGACCCAGTACTTC. Encoded protein: CASSSPQRGFEETQYF.

Comments on this clonotype: This may stem from a read error, because a much larger clone lies one nucleotide away. The chain carries TRBV20-1 and TRBJ2-7; D uncertain. V lost 3 bases and J lost 4, with 16 bases in between. The CDR3 is 14 residues long. CDR1 DFQATT and CDR2 SNEGSKA come from the germline V gene (reference sequence). As DNA, the CDR3 is TGCAGTGCTAGTGATAGGGAAGGATTGTACGAGCAGTACTTC. Protein: CSASDREGLYEQYF.

This clonotype was found a few times. The rearrangement joins TRBV5-4 to TRBJ2-7; D possibly corresponds to TRBD1 (8 bases). CDR1 SGHNT and CDR2 YYREEE come from the germline V gene (reference sequence). CDR3 length: 15 residues. V was pared by 3 bases and J by 3 bases, with 16 bases between. This chain's CDR3 is CASSSGTGLVYEQYF. CDR3 coding DNA: TGTGCCAGCAGCTCCGGGACAGGACTAGTCTACGAGCAGTACTTC.

The genes are TRBV5-8 and TRBJ1-1; TRBD1 aligns across 7 bases. Germline trimming cut 5 bases from V and 2 bases from J; bases unmatched to any gene: 12. The CDR3 loop spans 16 amino acids. CDR1 SGHTS and CDR2 YDEGEE come from the germline V gene. For the CDR3, the DNA is TGTGCCAGCAGACGGAACAGGGGCGGTGGAAACACTGAAGCTTTCTTT. This gives the protein CASRRNRGGGNTEAFF.

This clonotype appeared many times. The V call is TRBV7-8, the J call TRBJ2-5; D not certain. This CDR3 comprises 12 residues. Trimming stripped 1 base from V and 4 bases from J, with 4 bases between. CDR1 SGHVS and CDR2 FQNEAQ come from the germline V gene. As DNA, the CDR3 is TGTGCCAGCAGCTTAGGTGTAGAGACCCAGTACTTC. Its translation: CASSLGVETQYF.

The chain joins TRBV6-2 or TRBV6-3 to TRBJ1-1; TRBD1 matches at 7 bases. J lost 8 bases, V lost 5 bases, and 11 bases had no gene match. The CDR3 contains 14 residues. Germline V lookup: CDR1 MNHEY, CDR2 SVGEGT. The CDR3 DNA reads as TGTGCCAGCAGTCAAGATTCAGGACAGGCCGAAGCTTTCTTT. Translated, it gives CASSQDSGQAEAFF.

This clonotype appeared many times. The chain links TRBV19 to TRBJ1-5; a possible D gene is TRBD1 (5 bases). CDR3 length: 12 amino acids. Trimming shortened V by 9 bases and J by 6 bases, and 12 bases separated the two germline ends. Germline CDR1 and CDR2: LNHDA and SQIVND (reference sequence). This CDR3 reads CASKGRAQPQHF. DNA for the CDR3: TGTGCCAGCAAGGGACGGGCTCAGCCCCAGCATTTT.

The rearrangement joins TRBV29-1 to TRBJ2-1; D might be TRBD2 (6 bases). CDR1 is SQVTM, CDR2 ANQGSEA, per germline. Deletions cut 0 bases from V and 3 bases from J, with 15 bases between. The CDR3 totals 16 residues. The CDR3, as DNA: TGCAGCGTTGAAGATCCTGGGGCGGGACGCTACAATGAGCAGTTCTTC. Translation: CSVEDPGAGRYNEQFF.

The J gene is TRBJ1-1, the V gene TRBV30; D is unclear. CDR3 length equals 14 residues. Trimming took off 2 bases at V and 4 bases at J, with 14 bases between the two ends. Germline CDR1 reads GTSNPN; CDR2 reads SVGIG (reference sequence). CDR3 bases: TGTGCCTGGAGTAGGGTGACCTGGGGCACTGAAGCTTTCTTT. This translates into CAWSRVTWGTEAFF. The whole variable domain, filled in from reference TRBV30 and TRBJ1-1, reads SQTIHQWPATLVQPVGSPLSLECTVEGTSNPNLYWYRQAAGRGLQLLFYSVGIGQISSEVPQNLSASRPQDRQFILSSKKLLLSDSGFYLCAWSRVTWGTEAFFGQGTRLTVV.